The 7 T cell receptor beta chains listed next were all sequenced from one sample in a study of T cell responses to AZD1222 COVID-19 vaccine (dated by TCRdb to the early 2020s). The library came from the immunoSEQ multiplex PCR assay. Here the immuneACCESS table is served through TCRdb, limited to in-frame sequences with V and J called. Missing clones are a known gap in these copies; in checked studies unresolved V genes cover under half, and the rest lacks a known reason. The sample data list under 150,000 clones, and 93% of these were observed just once. The ten largest clones represent roughly 1% of the sample. The sample's time point label is to be understood as: baseline before first vaccination. This specimen was peripheral blood, taken on day 0 of AZD1222 vaccination. These TCRs come from an adult in good health.

The chain joins TRBV9 to TRBJ1-5; 9 nucleotides match TRBD1. This CDR3 is built from 15 residues. Germline CDR1 reads SGDLS; CDR2 reads YYNGEE. V was clipped by 4 bases and J by 8 bases; unmatched bases: 10. The CDR3 here is CASSSGQGGLEPQHF. The CDR3, as DNA: TGTGCCAGCAGCTCGGGACAGGGAGGTTTGGAGCCCCAGCATTTT.

The chain links TRBV6-4 to TRBJ1-5; 9 bases are shared with TRBD1. V shed 8 bases, J shed 7 bases, and the junction held 9 bases outside the gene matches. Germline V gene sequence: CDR1 MRHNA, CDR2 SNTAGT. The CDR3 sequence is 14 residues long. CDR3 residues: CASGPGQGQQPQHF. CDR3 DNA: TGTGCCAGCGGACCGGGACAGGGTCAACAGCCCCAGCATTTT.

The V and J genes are TRBV15 and TRBJ1-5; D is unclear. This CDR3 is 16 amino acids long. Between the trimmed V and J ends, which lost 0 bases and 11 bases, there was a span of 20 bases. From germline, CDR1 is LNHNV and CDR2 YYDKDF (reference sequence). For the CDR3, the DNA is TGTGCCACCAGCAGAGATTCCGGAACGACGGCCGGGGCCCAGCATTTT. Protein product: CATSRDSGTTAGAQHF.

V gene TRBV12-3 or TRBV12-4 combines with J gene TRBJ1-2; no clear D gene. V was cut by 6 bases and J by 2 bases, with 10 bases left in between. The CDR3 has 13 amino acids. As DNA, the CDR3 is TGTGCCAGCAGCCCGTCCCGGAACTATGGCTACACCTTC. This sequence encodes CASSPSRNYGYTF.

The V call is TRBV10-3, the J call TRBJ1-5; D gene unclear. Germline V CDR1 and CDR2: ENHRY, SYGVKD. CDR3 length: 12 residues. V was pared by 3 bases and J by 10 bases, with 10 bases between. In DNA, the CDR3 is TGTGCCATCAGTGACAGCGGTGGACCCCAGCATTTT. This translates into CAISDSGGPQHF.

The chain is built from TRBV27 and TRBJ1-2; 7 bases agree with TRBD1. Germline values: CDR1 MNHEY, CDR2 SMNVEV (reference sequence). With V trimmed by 6 bases and J by 0 bases, 1 base remained unmatched. This CDR3 is built from 13 residues. The CDR3 region has the DNA TGTGCCAGCAGACAGGGGACTAACTATGGCTACACCTTC. This gives the protein CASRQGTNYGYTF.

This rearrangement joins TRBV2 to TRBJ1-1, with D unresolved. CDR3 length equals 13 residues. Trimming removed 5 bases from V and 1 base from J, with 8 bases in between. CDR1 is SNHLY and CDR2 is FYNNEI in the germline V gene. In DNA, the CDR3 is TGTGCCAGCAGTCTTTCTCAGAACACTGAAGCTTTCTTT. It specifies CASSLSQNTEAFF.